The 5 T cell receptor beta chains given below trace back to one sample, sequenced in a study of T cell responses to AZD1222 COVID-19 vaccine. TCRdb's table, derived via immunoSEQ multiplex PCR, lists solely in-frame clones and lacks some. The data show almost 80,000 clones, around 90% seen once. This sample comprised peripheral blood, obtained on day 0 of AZD1222 vaccination. The receptors here all came from an adult in good health.

The sample holds a few counts of this clone. V gene TRBV11-3 combines with J gene TRBJ2-1; 14 bases map to TRBD2. V gave up 2 bases and J gave up 7 bases; unmatched junction bases: 16. The CDR3 loop spans 20 amino acids. Germline lookup yields CDR1 SGHNT and CDR2 YENEEA. The CDR3 spells CASSLIPGTSGSPGPNEQFF. In DNA form, the CDR3 reads TGTGCCAGCAGCTTAATCCCTGGGACTAGCGGGAGCCCCGGTCCGAATGAGCAGTTCTTC.

The V gene is TRBV4-3, the J gene TRBJ1-3; D is possibly TRBD1 (5 bases). The CDR3 is 15 amino acids. Germline-derived CDR1 and CDR2 are LGHNA and YSLEER. V dropped 4 bases and J dropped 9 bases, with 19 bases sitting between them. The CDR3 DNA follows: TGCGCCAGCAGCCCGGCCCCGGGGGGGGAGAGCACCATATATTTT. Translation gives CASSPAPGGESTIYF.

The chain recombines TRBV2 with TRBJ1-2, with a possible D match to TRBD1 (6 bases). Germline CDR1 is SNHLY and CDR2 is FYNNEI. V was trimmed by 8 bases and J by 0 bases, leaving 16 bases between them. This CDR3 comprises 15 residues. CDR3 in amino acids: CASGGRGTANYGYTF. CDR3 DNA sequence: TGTGCCAGCGGGGGGCGTGGAACGGCTAACTATGGCTACACCTTC.

The chain is built from TRBV5-6 and TRBJ1-1; no reliable D call. This CDR3 spans 11 amino acids. Trimming took off 7 bases at V and 0 bases at J, with 4 bases between the two ends. Germline-derived CDR1 and CDR2 are SGHDT and YYEEEE. This CDR3 reads CASLLNTEAFF. CDR3 DNA: TGTGCCAGCTTACTGAACACTGAAGCTTTCTTT. Complete variable domain (other parts from reference TRBV5-6 and TRBJ1-1): DAGVTQSPTHLIKTRGQQVTLRCSPKSGHDTVSWYQQALGQGPQFIFQYYEEEERQRGNFPDRFSGHQFPNYSSELNVNALLLGDSALYLCASLLNTEAFFGQGTRLTVV.

The rearrangement links TRBV7-2 to TRBJ2-6; no clear D gene. The ends were cut back, 5 bases at V and 0 bases at J, with 5 bases in the middle. Germline V gene lookup returns CDR1 SGHTA and CDR2 FQGNSA. The CDR3 sequence is 14 residues long. The DNA for the CDR3 is TGTGCCAGCAGCGTCCTCTCTGGGGCCAACGTCCTGACTTTC. As protein: CASSVLSGANVLTF.